Below are 26 T cell receptor beta chains sequenced from a single sample in a study of vaccination effects on CD4 cells after COVID-19. TCRdb keeps only in-frame clones here, not all; method: immunoSEQ multiplex PCR. The table has under 25,000 clones, roughly 80% seen once. No antigens are known for them. Under the ViraFEST assay, PBMC were stimulated with viral peptide pools so that antigen-specific CD4+ T cells expanded. Sequencing was performed afterwards. Having been cultured for roughly 9 days, the cells underwent CD4+ T cell isolation. According to PCR results, the person was infected with SARS-CoV-2 between March and December 2020. The sequencing here drew on CD4+ T cells from PBMCs cultured with a peptide pool, taken before COVID-19 vaccination. These receptors were collected from a human donor who had a prior SARS-CoV-2 infection.

V gene TRBV5-4 combines with J gene TRBJ2-3, with 7 bases that match TRBD2. Trimming cost V 4 bases and J 9 bases; bases outside gene matches: 8. The CDR3 extends over 13 amino acids. The germline V gene has CDR1 SGHNT and CDR2 YYREEE (reference sequence). The CDR3 is CASSTSGTGTQYF. The CDR3 nucleotides are TGTGCCAGCAGCACAAGCGGGACGGGAACGCAGTATTTT. Full variable domain (missing parts from reference TRBV5-4 and TRBJ2-3): ETGVTQSPTHLIKTRGQQVTLRCSSQSGHNTVSWYQQALGQGPQFIFQYYREEENGRGNFPPRFSGLQFPNYSSELNVNALELDDSALYLCASSTSGTGTQYFGPGTRLTVL.

This clone has just a few counts. V gene TRBV5-1 combines with J gene TRBJ2-7, with D hard to call. Germline V CDR1 and CDR2: SGHRS, YFSETQ. V lost 1 base, J lost 6 bases, and 8 bases lay in between. The CDR3 length is 12 residues. The CDR3 region has the DNA TGCGCCAGCAGCTTGTTAGGGTTCGAGCAGTACTTC. Translation: CASSLLGFEQYF.

The chain couples TRBV3-1 (or the pseudogene TRBV3-2) to TRBJ2-5; D not certain. Per the germline V gene, CDR1 is LGHDT and CDR2 is YNNKEL (reference sequence). The CDR3 extends over 13 amino acids. Trimming took off 1 base at V and 10 bases at J, with 13 bases between the two ends. The DNA of the CDR3 is TGTGCCAGCAGCCAAGGGCACCGCGACGACCAGTACTTC. Its protein product is CASSQGHRDDQYF.

The V call is TRBV6-2 or TRBV6-3, the J call TRBJ2-3; D gene ambiguous. Looked up from germline, CDR1 is MNHEY and CDR2 is SVGEGT. The CDR3 is 18 amino acids. V was shortened by 2 bases and J by 6 bases, with 24 bases between the two germline ends. CDR3 sequence: CASSYTSRLLSDDDTQYF. Here the CDR3 DNA reads TGTGCCAGCAGTTACACCTCCCGACTCCTGTCTGATGATGATACGCAGTATTTT.

V gene TRBV19 combines with J gene TRBJ1-5, with D uncertain. The CDR3 has 13 residues. CDR1 and CDR2 from the germline V gene are LNHDA and SQIVND (reference sequence). Trimming stripped 4 bases from V and 4 bases from J, with 8 bases between. The CDR3 loop is CASSTTKNQPQHF. CDR3 DNA sequence: TGTGCCAGTAGTACAACCAAGAATCAGCCCCAGCATTTT.

This clone was picked up a small number of times. V and J are TRBV20-1 and TRBJ2-7, with a weak D call TRBD1 (6 bases). Germline-derived CDR1 and CDR2 are DFQATT and SNEGSKA (reference sequence). Trimming took off 3 bases at V and 9 bases at J, with 15 bases between the two ends. This CDR3 comprises 12 residues. CDR3 sequence reads: CSASSGADRQYF. CDR3 nucleotide sequence: TGCAGTGCTAGTTCAGGGGCCGACAGGCAGTACTTC.

About this clone: Other DNA sequences in the same sample also yield this CDR3. The CDR3 is CASSVGGGSYNEQFF. CDR3 nucleotides: TGTGCCAGCAGCGTAGGTGGGGGCTCCTACAATGAGCAGTTCTTC. The chain uses TRBV9 and TRBJ2-1; D tentatively fits TRBD1 or TRBD2 (5 bases each). CDR1 is SGDLS and CDR2 is YYNGEE in the germline V gene. The CDR3 consists of 15 residues. The germline V and J ends were trimmed by 0 bases and 0 bases, with 7 bases remaining between them.

J is TRBJ2-3 and V is TRBV30; 7 bases match TRBD1. This CDR3 is built from 13 residues. Germline trimming cut 2 bases from V and 4 bases from J; bases unmatched to any gene: 3. Germline V gene lookup returns CDR1 GTSNPN and CDR2 SVGIG (reference sequence). In DNA form, the CDR3 reads TGTGCCTGGAGTACAACAGGGGCAGATACGCAGTATTTT. As protein: CAWSTTGADTQYF.

The chain uses TRBV4-1 and TRBJ2-3; no reliable D call. CDR3 size: 14 residues. In germline, CDR1 is MGHRA, CDR2 YSYEKL. V lost 4 bases, J lost 6 bases, and 14 bases lay in between. CDR3 nucleotides: TGCGCCAGCAGCCGCCCTTCTACCCGGGATACGCAGTATTTT. Translated: CASSRPSTRDTQYF.

The chain employs TRBV2 and TRBJ2-1; 9 bases line up with TRBD2. Germline V lookup: CDR1 SNHLY, CDR2 FYNNEI. The CDR3 spans 17 residues. V shed 3 bases, J shed 9 bases, and the junction held 15 bases outside the gene matches. Here the CDR3 reads CASSDQPSGTPGGEQFF. The CDR3 bases are TGTGCCAGCAGTGATCAGCCTAGCGGGACCCCTGGGGGTGAGCAGTTCTTC. Combining the CDR3 with reference TRBV2 and TRBJ2-1 gives the whole variable domain EPEVTQTPSHQVTQMGQEVILRCVPISNHLYFYWYRQILGQKVEFLVSFYNNEISEKSEIFDDQFSVERPDGSNFTLKIRSTKLEDSAMYFCASSDQPSGTPGGEQFFGPGTRLTVL.

The gene calls are TRBV30 and TRBJ2-3; the D gene is possibly TRBD2 (6 bases). With 5 bases removed from V and 2 bases from J, the gap between germline ends came to 14 bases. Germline loops: CDR1 GTSNPN, CDR2 SVGIG (reference sequence). The CDR3 contains 14 residues. CDR3 loop: CAWGGLLLTDTQYF. CDR3 DNA sequence: TGTGCCTGGGGGGGACTGTTACTCACAGATACGCAGTATTTT.

The V call is TRBV5-1, the J call TRBJ2-5, with D uncertain. Trimming left V 8 bases short and J 3 bases short, with 14 bases between. CDR3 length: 13 amino acids. From germline, CDR1 is SGHRS and CDR2 YFSETQ. CDR3 region: CASHNSAKETQYF. The CDR3 coding sequence is TGCGCCAGTCACAATTCGGCCAAAGAGACCCAGTACTTC.

V and J are TRBV5-1 and TRBJ1-1, with D tentatively TRBD1 (5 bases). The V gene lost 4 bases and the J gene lost 6 bases, with 19 bases spanning the gap. The germline V gene encodes CDR1 SGHRS and CDR2 YFSETQ. The CDR3 spans 15 residues. The CDR3 DNA reads as TGCGCCAGCAGCCCGGGGCCTCAATTGACTCCTGAAGCTTTCTTT. The encoded protein is CASSPGPQLTPEAFF.

This clone was seen once. The chain couples TRBV7-3 to TRBJ2-5, with D possibly being TRBD1 or TRBD2 (5 bases each). V lost 5 bases and J 0 bases, leaving 7 bases between the germline ends. The CDR3 covers 13 residues. CDR1 is SGHTA, CDR2 FQGTGA, per germline. Here the CDR3 DNA reads TGTGCCAGCAGCGGGACGAACCAAGAGACCCAGTACTTC. The encoded protein is CASSGTNQETQYF.

This chain joins TRBV7-2 and TRBJ2-5; 7 nucleotides align to TRBD2. CDR1 is SGHTA, CDR2 FQGNSA, per germline. With V trimmed by 1 base and J by 5 bases, 4 bases remained unmatched. The CDR3 is 14 amino acids. DNA of the CDR3: TGTGCCAGCAGCTTAGGGGGGGGAAGGGAGACCCAGTACTTC. Amino acid sequence: CASSLGGGRETQYF.

The rearrangement links TRBV9 to TRBJ2-1; 7 bases are a match to TRBD1. Per germline, CDR1 SGDLS and CDR2 YYNGEE. The CDR3 has 16 residues. With V trimmed by 0 bases and J by 3 bases, 6 bases remained unmatched. The CDR3 bases are TGTGCCAGCAGCGTAGGTACAGGGGTTAACTACAATGAGCAGTTCTTC. As protein: CASSVGTGVNYNEQFF.

The chain recombines TRBV5-4 with TRBJ2-1, with D unclear. Trimming removed 2 bases from V and 7 bases from J, with 7 bases in between. The CDR3 loop spans 12 amino acids. The germline CDR1 and CDR2 sequences are SGHNT and YYREEE (reference sequence). The CDR3 nucleotides read TGTGCCAGCAGCTTAGGATTGAATGAGCAGTTCTTC. Translated, it gives CASSLGLNEQFF.

The chain is built from TRBV7-9 and TRBJ2-7, with 9 nucleotides matching TRBD2. This CDR3 contains 14 residues. The J segment lost 5 bases and the V segment lost 0 bases, leaving 2 bases of the junction unmatched. Germline lookup yields CDR1 SEHNR and CDR2 FQNEAQ (reference sequence). The CDR3, as DNA: TGTGCCAGCAGCTTAGCTCTAGCGGGAAACGAGCAGTACTTC. It translates to CASSLALAGNEQYF.

The rearrangement joins TRBV6-2 or TRBV6-3 to TRBJ1-4; D ambiguous. The germline V gene encodes CDR1 MNHEY and CDR2 SVGEGT. V dropped 0 bases and J dropped 11 bases, with 10 bases sitting between them. There are 13 residues in the CDR3. CDR3 region: CASSYSGFGKLFF. The CDR3 DNA reads as TGTGCCAGCAGTTACTCTGGGTTTGGGAAACTGTTTTTT.

V gene TRBV4-2 combines with J gene TRBJ2-1; 8 bases are a match to TRBD2. The CDR3 has 16 residues. V was clipped by 0 bases and J by 4 bases; unmatched bases: 5. Germline values: CDR1 LGHNA, CDR2 YNFKEQ. The CDR3, as DNA: TGTGCCAGCAGCCAAGAGGGACTAGTAAATTACAATGAGCAGTTCTTC. Translating it yields CASSQEGLVNYNEQFF.

The chain links TRBV2 to TRBJ2-1; 9 nucleotides align to TRBD2. The germline V gene has CDR1 SNHLY and CDR2 FYNNEI. This CDR3 has 15 amino acids. The V segment lost 4 bases and the J segment 4 bases; nucleotides outside the gene matches: 5. CDR3 loop: CASSAQAGGYNEQFF. As DNA, the CDR3 is TGTGCCAGCAGTGCGCAAGCGGGAGGATACAATGAGCAGTTCTTC.

This clone was seen a few times. The gene calls are TRBV5-4 and TRBJ2-7, with D hard to call. V was pared by 0 bases and J by 3 bases, with 16 bases between. CDR1 SGHNT and CDR2 YYREEE come from the germline V gene (reference sequence). The length of the CDR3 is 16 residues. The CDR3 DNA reads as TGTGCCAGCAGCTTGGCCGGGCAGCAGCCAGGCTACGAGCAGTACTTC. Translating gives CASSLAGQQPGYEQYF. Looking up the rest from reference TRBV5-4 and TRBJ2-7 gives the full variable domain: ETGVTQSPTHLIKTRGQQVTLRCSSQSGHNTVSWYQQALGQGPQFIFQYYREEENGRGNFPPRFSGLQFPNYSSELNVNALELDDSALYLCASSLAGQQPGYEQYFGPGTRLTVT.

The chain combines TRBV2 with TRBJ2-7; D gene unclear. Deletions cut 0 bases from V and 8 bases from J, with 8 bases between. The CDR3 is made up of 12 amino acids. CDR1 and CDR2 from the germline V gene are SNHLY and FYNNEI. The chain's CDR3 is CASSEALAKQYF. As DNA, the CDR3 is TGTGCCAGCAGTGAAGCATTGGCCAAGCAGTACTTC.

CDR3 loop: CATSRGDRQAYEQYF. CDR3 nucleotide sequence: TGTGCCACCAGCAGAGGGGACAGGCAAGCCTACGAGCAGTACTTC. This rearrangement joins TRBV15 to TRBJ2-7, with TRBD1 identical over 8 bases. V lost 1 base and J lost 2; bases outside the gene matches: 4. The CDR3 is 15 amino acids. The germline V gene has CDR1 LNHNV and CDR2 YYDKDF (reference sequence).

The sample holds a few counts of this clone. The chain carries TRBV5-4 and TRBJ1-2; TRBD1 matches 10 bases. V was pared by 4 bases and J by 7 bases, with 10 bases of the junction left unmatched. The CDR3 loop spans 15 amino acids. Germline V CDR1 and CDR2: SGHNT, YYREEE (reference sequence). As DNA, the CDR3 is TGTGCCAGCAGCCTCCGGGACAGGGGTACGGCTGGCTACACCTTC. Its translation: CASSLRDRGTAGYTF.

The V and J genes are TRBV4-3 and TRBJ1-4, with 7 positions matching TRBD1. The CDR3 runs 17 residues. J lost 7 bases, V lost 2 bases, and 13 bases had no gene match. Germline values: CDR1 LGHNA, CDR2 YSLEER. CDR3 coding DNA: TGCGCCAGCAGCCAATGGCAGGGGGAAGGGGTAGGTGAAAAACTGTTTTTT. As protein: CASSQWQGEGVGEKLFF.